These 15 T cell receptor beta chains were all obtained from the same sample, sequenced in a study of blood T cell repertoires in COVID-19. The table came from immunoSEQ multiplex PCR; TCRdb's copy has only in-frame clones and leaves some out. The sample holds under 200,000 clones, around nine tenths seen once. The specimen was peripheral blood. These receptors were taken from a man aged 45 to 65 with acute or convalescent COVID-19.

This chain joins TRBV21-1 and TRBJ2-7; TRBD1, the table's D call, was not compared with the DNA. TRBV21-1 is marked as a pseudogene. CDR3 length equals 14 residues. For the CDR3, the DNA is TGTGCCAGCAGCCTCCGGGACAGGGGCTACGAGCAGTACGTC. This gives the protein CASSLRDRGYEQYV.

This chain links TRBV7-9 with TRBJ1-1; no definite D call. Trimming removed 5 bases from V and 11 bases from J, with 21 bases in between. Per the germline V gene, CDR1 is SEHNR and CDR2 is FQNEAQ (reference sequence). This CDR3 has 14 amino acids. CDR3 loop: CASSTPLPQREAFF. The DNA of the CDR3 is TGTGCCAGCAGCACCCCCTTGCCCCAGAGGGAGGCTTTCTTT.

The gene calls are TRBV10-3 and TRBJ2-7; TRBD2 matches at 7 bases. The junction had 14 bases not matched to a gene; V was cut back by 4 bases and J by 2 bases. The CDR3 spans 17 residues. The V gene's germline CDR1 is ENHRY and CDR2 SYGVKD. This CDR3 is CAISGLWSGGAAYEQYF. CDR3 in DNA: TGTGCCATCAGTGGTTTGTGGTCGGGAGGCGCCGCCTACGAGCAGTACTTC.

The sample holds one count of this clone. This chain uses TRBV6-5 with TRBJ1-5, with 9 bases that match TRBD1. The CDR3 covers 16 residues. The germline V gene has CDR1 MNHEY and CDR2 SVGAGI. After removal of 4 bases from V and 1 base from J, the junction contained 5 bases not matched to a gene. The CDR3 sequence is CASSSLTGGSNQPQHF. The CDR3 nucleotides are TGTGCCAGCAGTTCCTTGACAGGGGGGAGCAATCAGCCCCAGCATTTT.

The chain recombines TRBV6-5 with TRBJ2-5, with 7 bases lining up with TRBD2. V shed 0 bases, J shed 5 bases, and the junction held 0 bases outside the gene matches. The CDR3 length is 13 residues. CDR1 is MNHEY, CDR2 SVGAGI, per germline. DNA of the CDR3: TGTGCCAGCAGTTACTCCGGGAGGGAGACCCAGTACTTC. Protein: CASSYSGRETQYF.

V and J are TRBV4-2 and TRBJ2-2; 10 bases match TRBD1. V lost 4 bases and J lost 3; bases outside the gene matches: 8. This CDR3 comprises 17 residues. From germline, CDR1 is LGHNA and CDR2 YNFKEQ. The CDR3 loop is CASSLKRGQGHTGELFF. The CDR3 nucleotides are TGTGCCAGCAGCCTCAAGAGGGGACAGGGGCACACCGGGGAGCTGTTTTTT.

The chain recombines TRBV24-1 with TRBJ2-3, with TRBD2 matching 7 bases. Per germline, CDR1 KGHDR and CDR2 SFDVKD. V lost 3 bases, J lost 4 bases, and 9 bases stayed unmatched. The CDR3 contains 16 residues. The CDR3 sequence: CATSDLGAGKSDTQYF. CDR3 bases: TGTGCCACCAGTGATCTGGGAGCGGGAAAGTCAGATACGCAGTATTTT.

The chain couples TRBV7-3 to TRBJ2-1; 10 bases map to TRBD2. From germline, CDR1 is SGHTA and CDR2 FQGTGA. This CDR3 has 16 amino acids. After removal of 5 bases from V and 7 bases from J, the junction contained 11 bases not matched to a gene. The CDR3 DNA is TGTGCCAGCAGCCCCTCAGCGGGAGGGCCGCGGAATGAGCAGTTCTTC. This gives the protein CASSPSAGGPRNEQFF.

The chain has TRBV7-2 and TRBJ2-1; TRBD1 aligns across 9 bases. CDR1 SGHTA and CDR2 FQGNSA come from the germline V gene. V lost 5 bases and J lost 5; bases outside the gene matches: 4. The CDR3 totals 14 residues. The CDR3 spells CASSPWTGDNEQFF. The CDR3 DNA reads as TGTGCCAGCAGCCCGTGGACAGGGGACAATGAGCAGTTCTTC.

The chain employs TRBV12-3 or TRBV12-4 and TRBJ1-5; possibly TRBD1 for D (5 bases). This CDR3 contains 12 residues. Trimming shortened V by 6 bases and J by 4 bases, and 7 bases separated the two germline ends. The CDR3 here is CASSPGNQPQHF. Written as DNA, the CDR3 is TGTGCCAGCAGCCCAGGGAATCAGCCCCAGCATTTT.

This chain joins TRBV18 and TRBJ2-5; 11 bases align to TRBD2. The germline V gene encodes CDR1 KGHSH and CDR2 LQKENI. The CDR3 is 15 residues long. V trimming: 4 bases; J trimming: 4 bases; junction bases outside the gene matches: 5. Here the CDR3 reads CASSLTSGRGETQYF. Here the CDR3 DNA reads TGTGCCAGCTCACTAACTAGCGGGAGAGGAGAGACCCAGTACTTC.

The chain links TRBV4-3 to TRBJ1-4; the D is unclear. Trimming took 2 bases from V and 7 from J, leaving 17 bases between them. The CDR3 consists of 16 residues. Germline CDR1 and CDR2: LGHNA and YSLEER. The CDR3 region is CASSQSEVKGSEKLFF. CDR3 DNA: TGCGCCAGCAGCCAATCGGAGGTTAAAGGTAGTGAAAAACTGTTTTTT.

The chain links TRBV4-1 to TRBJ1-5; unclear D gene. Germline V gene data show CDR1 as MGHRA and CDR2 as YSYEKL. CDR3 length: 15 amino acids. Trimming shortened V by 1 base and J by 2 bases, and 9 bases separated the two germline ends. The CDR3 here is CASSQAGEGNQPQHF. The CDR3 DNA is TGCGCCAGCAGCCAAGCTGGGGAGGGCAATCAGCCCCAGCATTTT.

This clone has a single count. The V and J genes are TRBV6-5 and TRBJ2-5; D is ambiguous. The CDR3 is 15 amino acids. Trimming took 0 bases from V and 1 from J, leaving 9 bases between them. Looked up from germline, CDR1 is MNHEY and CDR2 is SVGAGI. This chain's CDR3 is CASSYSNLLQETQYF. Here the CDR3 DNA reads TGTGCCAGCAGTTACTCGAATCTACTCCAAGAGACCCAGTACTTC.

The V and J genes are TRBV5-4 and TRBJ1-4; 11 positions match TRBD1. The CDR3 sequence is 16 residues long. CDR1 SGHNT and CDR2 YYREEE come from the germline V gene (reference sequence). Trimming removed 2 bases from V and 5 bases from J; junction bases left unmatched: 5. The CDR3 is CASSLSGTGGNEKLFF. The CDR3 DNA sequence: TGTGCCAGCAGCTTATCCGGGACAGGGGGGAATGAAAAACTGTTTTTT.